These 3 T cell receptor beta chains were sequenced from one sample in a study of blood T cells in healthy people across ages. Combining a sample-barcoded 5' primer with a J-beta primer mix, a second PCR ran for about 6 to 11 cycles. MiXCR, run by TCRdb on the 5' RACE reads, gives a single entry per CDR3 protein. The data hold roughly 1.4 million distinct CDR3 sequences, with approximately 59% observed a single time. Specimen: blood. The receptors shown here come from a man aged 18 to 29 in good health.

The rearrangement links TRBV20-1 to TRBJ2-3, with 11 bases matching TRBD1. The V gene end was trimmed by 3 bases and the J gene end by 5 bases; junction bases not matched to a gene: 4. This CDR3 region has 14 residues. Germline CDR1 DFQATT, CDR2 SNEGSKA (reference sequence). The CDR3: CSARRTGGIDTQYF. In DNA form, the CDR3 reads TGCAGTGCTAGGAGGACAGGGGGCATAGATACGCAGTATTTT.

The V and J genes are TRBV4-2 and TRBJ2-4, with a possible D match to TRBD2 (5 bases). This CDR3 is 17 amino acids long. Trimming stripped 1 base from V and 13 bases from J, with 26 bases between. The germline V gene has CDR1 LGHNA and CDR2 YNFKEQ. CDR3 sequence: CASSQGGVVALYNEQYF. The CDR3, as DNA: TGTGCCAGCAGCCAAGGGGGAGTTGTAGCCCTCTACAATGAGCAGTACTTC.

The rearrangement joins TRBV25-1 to TRBJ2-1, with D possibly matching TRBD2 (5 bases). The CDR3 sequence is 14 residues long. Germline lookup yields CDR1 MGHDK and CDR2 SYGVNS. Trimming shortened V by 5 bases and J by 6 bases, and 14 bases separated the two germline ends. CDR3 protein: CASSPREWGNEQFF. The CDR3 coding sequence is TGTGCCAGCAGTCCTAGGGAGTGGGGCAATGAGCAGTTCTTC.